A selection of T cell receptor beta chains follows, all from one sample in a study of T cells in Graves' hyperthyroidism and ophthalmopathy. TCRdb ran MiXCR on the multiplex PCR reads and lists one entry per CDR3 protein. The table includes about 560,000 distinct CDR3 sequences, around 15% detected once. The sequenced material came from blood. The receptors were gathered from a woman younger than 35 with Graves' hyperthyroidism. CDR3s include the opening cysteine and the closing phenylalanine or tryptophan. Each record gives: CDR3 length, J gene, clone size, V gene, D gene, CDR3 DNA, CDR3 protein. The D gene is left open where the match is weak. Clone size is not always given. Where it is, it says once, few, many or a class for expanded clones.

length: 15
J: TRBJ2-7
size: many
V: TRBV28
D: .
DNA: TGTGCCAGCAGTTTATCCCGATCACACTCCTACGAGCAGTACTTC
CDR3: CASSLSRSHSYEQYF

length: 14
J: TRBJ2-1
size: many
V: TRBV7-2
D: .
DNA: TGTGCCAGCAGCCCAGGACCCACTCGCAATGAGCAGTTCTTC
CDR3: CASSPGPTRNEQFF

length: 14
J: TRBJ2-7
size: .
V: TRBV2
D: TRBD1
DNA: TGTGCCAGCATGAGGGGACAGGCCCCCTACGAGCAGTACTTC
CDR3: CASMRGQAPYEQYF

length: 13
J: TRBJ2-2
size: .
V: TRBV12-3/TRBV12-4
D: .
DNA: TGTGCCAGCAGTTTAGCGCAGGCCGGGGAGCTGTTTTTT
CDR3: CASSLAQAGELFF

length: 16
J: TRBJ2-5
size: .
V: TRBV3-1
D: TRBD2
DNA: TGTGCCAGCAGCCAACCACCACTAGCGGCCCCGGAGACCCAGTACTTC
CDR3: CASSQPPLAAPETQYF

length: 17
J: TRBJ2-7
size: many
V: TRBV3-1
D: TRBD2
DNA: TGTGCCAGCAGCCGGAGGGCTAGCGGTCCATGGGCCTACGAGCAGTACTTC
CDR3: CASSRRASGPWAYEQYF

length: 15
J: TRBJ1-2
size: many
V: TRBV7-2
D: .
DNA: TGTGCCAGCAGCTTATCTCAAGGGGGTACAGGCGGCTACACCTTC
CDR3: CASSLSQGGTGGYTF

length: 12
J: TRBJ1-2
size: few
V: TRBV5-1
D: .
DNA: TGCGCCAGCAGCTTGGTGAGGTTGGGCTACACCTTC
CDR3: CASSLVRLGYTF

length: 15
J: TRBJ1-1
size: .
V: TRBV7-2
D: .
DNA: TGTGCCAGCAGCGGGGGGAGGGCAGTCTCTACTGAAGCTTTCTTT
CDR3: CASSGGRAVSTEAFF

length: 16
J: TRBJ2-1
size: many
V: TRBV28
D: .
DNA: TGTGCCAGCAGACACCCACCGGGACTGAAATACAATGAGCAGTTCTTC
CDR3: CASRHPPGLKYNEQFF

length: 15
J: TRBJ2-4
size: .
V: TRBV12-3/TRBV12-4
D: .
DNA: TGTGCCAGCAGGCCAGGGGTGACAGCCAAAAACATTCAGTACTTC
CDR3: CASRPGVTAKNIQYF

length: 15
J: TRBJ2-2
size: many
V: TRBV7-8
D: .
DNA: TGTGCCAGCAGCCGTGCCGCGGAGTACACCGGGGAGCTGTTTTTT
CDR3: CASSRAAEYTGELFF

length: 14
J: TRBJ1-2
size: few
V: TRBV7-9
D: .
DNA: TGTGCCAGCAGCTTATACGCAGGAACCTATGGCTACACCTTC
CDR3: CASSLYAGTYGYTF

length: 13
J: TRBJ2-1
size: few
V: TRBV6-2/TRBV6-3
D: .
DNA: TGTGCCAGCAGTTATCGGGGTTTCGATGAGCAGTTCTTC
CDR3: CASSYRGFDEQFF

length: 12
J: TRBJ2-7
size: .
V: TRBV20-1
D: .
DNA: TGCAGTGCCCCGGTTAGCTCCTACGAGCAGTACTTC
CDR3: CSAPVSSYEQYF

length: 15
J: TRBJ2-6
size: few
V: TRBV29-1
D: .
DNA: TGCAGCGTTAGGGATGGAGCGTCTGGGGCCAACGTCCTGACTTTC
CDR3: CSVRDGASGANVLTF

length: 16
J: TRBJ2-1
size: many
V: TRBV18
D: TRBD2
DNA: TGTGCCAGCTCACCACCGGGACTAGTTACCCACAATGAGCAGTTCTTC
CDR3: CASSPPGLVTHNEQFF

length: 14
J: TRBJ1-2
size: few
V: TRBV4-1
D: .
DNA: TGCGCCAGCAGCCAAGATTTCAGGGTGGCGGGCTACACCTTC
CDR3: CASSQDFRVAGYTF

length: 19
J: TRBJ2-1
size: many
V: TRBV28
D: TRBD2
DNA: TGTGCCAGCAGGGGCCGCAGACTAGCACTCCGCCTCACTAACAATGAGCAGTTCTTC
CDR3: CASRGRRLALRLTNNEQFF

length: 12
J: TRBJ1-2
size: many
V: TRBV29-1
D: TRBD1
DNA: TGCAGCGGAAAAGGACAGGGAGGTGGCTACACCTTC
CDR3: CSGKGQGGGYTF

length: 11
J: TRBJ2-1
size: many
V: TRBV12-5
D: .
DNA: TGCGCCAGCGGCAGCTACAATGAACAGTTCTTC
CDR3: CASGSYNEQFF

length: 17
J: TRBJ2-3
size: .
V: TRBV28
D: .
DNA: TGTGCCAGCACCTCATGGGGGGATCTTAAGGGCACAGATACGCAGTATTTT
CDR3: CASTSWGDLKGTDTQYF

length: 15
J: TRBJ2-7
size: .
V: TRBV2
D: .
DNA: TGTGCCAGCAGCGCCCCAGGGACACCAACCTACGAGCAGTACTTC
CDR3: CASSAPGTPTYEQYF

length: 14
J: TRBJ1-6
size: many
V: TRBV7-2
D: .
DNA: TGTGCCAGCAGCTTAGACTCGAGTAATTCACCCCTCCACTTT
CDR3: CASSLDSSNSPLHF

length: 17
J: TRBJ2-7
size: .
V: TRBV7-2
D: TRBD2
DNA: TGTGCCAGCAGCCCCCAAGCTGGAGCGGGGGGCCCCTACGAGCAGTACTTC
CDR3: CASSPQAGAGGPYEQYF

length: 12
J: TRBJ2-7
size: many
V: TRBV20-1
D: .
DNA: TGCAGTGCTAGTGGTCTGGCCTACGAGCAGTACTTC
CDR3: CSASGLAYEQYF

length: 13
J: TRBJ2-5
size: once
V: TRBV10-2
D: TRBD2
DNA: TGCGCCAGCAGGACTAGCGGGCTGGAGACCCAGCACTTC
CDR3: CASRTSGLETQHF

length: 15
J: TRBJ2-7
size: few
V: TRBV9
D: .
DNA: TGTGCCAGCAGCGTCTCCCCGGGGAGCTCCTACGAGCAGTACTTC
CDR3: CASSVSPGSSYEQYF

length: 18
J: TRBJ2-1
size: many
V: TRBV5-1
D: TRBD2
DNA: TGCGCCAGCAGCTTGGCCGTCCTAGCGGGGGGCGAGGGCAATGAGCAGTTCTTC
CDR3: CASSLAVLAGGEGNEQFF

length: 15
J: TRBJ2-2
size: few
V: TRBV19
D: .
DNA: TGTGCCAGTAGTTCGGGCAGGGTATACACCGGGGAGCTGTTTTTT
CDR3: CASSSGRVYTGELFF

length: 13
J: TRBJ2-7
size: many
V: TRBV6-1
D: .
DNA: TGTGCCAGCAGCACACAGGGCTCGGGCGAGCAGTACTTC
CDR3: CASSTQGSGEQYF

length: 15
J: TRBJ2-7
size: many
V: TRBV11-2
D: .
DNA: TGTGCCAGCAGCTCCCTTAAGAAGCCTCTACACGAGCAGTACTTC
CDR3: CASSSLKKPLHEQYF

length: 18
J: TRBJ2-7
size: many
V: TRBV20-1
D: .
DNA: TGCAGTGCTAGAGAACCTCCCACAAACTGGCTAAGTTCAGGCGAGCAGTACTTC
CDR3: CSAREPPTNWLSSGEQYF

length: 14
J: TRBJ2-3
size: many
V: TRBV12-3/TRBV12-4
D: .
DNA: TGTGCCAGCAGTTTAAGGGAACCCACAGATACGCAGTATTTT
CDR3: CASSLREPTDTQYF

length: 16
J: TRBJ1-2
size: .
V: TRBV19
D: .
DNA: TGTGCCAGTAGTATGGTAGAAACAACCTTAAACTATGGCTACACCTTC
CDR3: CASSMVETTLNYGYTF

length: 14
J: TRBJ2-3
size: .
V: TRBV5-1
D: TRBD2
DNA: TGCGCCAGCAGCGGGGGGGAGATAACAGATACGCAGTATTTT
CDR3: CASSGGEITDTQYF